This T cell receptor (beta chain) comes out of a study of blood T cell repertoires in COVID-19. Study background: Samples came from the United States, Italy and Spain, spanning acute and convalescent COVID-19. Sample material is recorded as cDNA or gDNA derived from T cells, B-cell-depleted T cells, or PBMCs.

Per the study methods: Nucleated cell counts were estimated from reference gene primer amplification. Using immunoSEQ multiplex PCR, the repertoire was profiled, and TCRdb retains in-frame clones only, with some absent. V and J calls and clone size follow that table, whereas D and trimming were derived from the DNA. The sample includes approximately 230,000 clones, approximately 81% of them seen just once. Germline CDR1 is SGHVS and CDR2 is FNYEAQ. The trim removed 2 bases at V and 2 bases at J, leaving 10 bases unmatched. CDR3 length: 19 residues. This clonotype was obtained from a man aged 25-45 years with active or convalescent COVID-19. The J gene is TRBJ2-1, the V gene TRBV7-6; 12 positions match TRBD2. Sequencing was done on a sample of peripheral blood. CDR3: CASSLSASGRARAYNEQFF. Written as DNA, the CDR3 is TGTGCCAGCAGCTTATCGGCTAGCGGGAGGGCCCGAGCCTACAATGAGCAGTTCTTC.